This TCR beta chain derives from a study of tumor-infiltrating lymphocytes in primary liver carcinoma. Study conclusions and caveats: Only about 7-24% of top clones were detected in each of the five tumor regions.

A remark on this clonotype: The antigen is not known.

The CDR3 has 14 residues. Deletions cut 7 bases from V and 5 bases from J, with 18 bases between. Germline V gives CDR1 SGHKS, CDR2 YYEKEE (reference sequence). The investigators made TCR beta cDNA from roughly 0.45 ug total RNA, using a constant-region primer. Each TCR beta library was derived from three nested multiplex PCR rounds that employed slightly modified ARM-PCR. Use of TRBV1-TRBV30 forward primers with a C-beta reverse primer characterized the first two PCR rounds, which lasted 10 cycles each. Via MiXCR, TCRdb re-called the multiplex PCR reads, giving one row per CDR3 protein. The sample holds 40,000 to 60,000 distinct CDR3 sequences, less than 75% seen once. Without any cell sorting, about 19-32 mg of bulk tissue yielded co-extracted RNA and DNA. Each tumor had five separate regions sampled.

The origin of this receptor is a man aged 40-55 years with primary liver carcinoma and hepatitis B virus infection. The chain has TRBV5-5 and TRBJ1-2; no definite D call. Source material: liver tumor tissue from sampling region 5. Subset reported: tumor region T5, tumor centre. The CDR3 reads CASGPGRGSYGYTF. For the CDR3, the DNA is TGTGCCAGCGGCCCTGGGAGAGGGAGTTATGGCTACACCTTC.